This T cell receptor (beta chain) was documented in a study of tumor and adjacent non-tumor tissue in lung cancer. Study at large: There were about 12 adenocarcinoma, a couple of squamous cell carcinoma and 1 small cell lung cancer cases. Patients were aged roughly 31 to 76, approximately 11 men and 4 to 6 women, stage I to III.

TCRbeta libraries were built with three rounds of nested PCR, modified from ARM-PCR. TCRdb re-analysed the multiplex PCR reads in MiXCR, keeping a single row per CDR3 protein. The sample contains tens of thousands of distinct CDR3 sequences, 75% to 90% of which appear only once. No cell sorting was done before RNA was extracted from the tissue. This clonotype appeared a few times. Relative to the germline gene, one junction end is altered; a read error may explain this. The sample comprised lung tumor tissue. This TCR derives from a woman between 50 and 59 years old with non-small cell lung cancer.

The CDR3 spells CASRWVENTEAFF. The DNA for the CDR3 is TGTGCTAGCAGATGGGTGGAGAACACTGAAGCTTTCTTT. The J gene is TRBJ1-1, the V gene TRBV12-3 or TRBV12-4; D is undetermined. CDR3 length equals 13 residues.